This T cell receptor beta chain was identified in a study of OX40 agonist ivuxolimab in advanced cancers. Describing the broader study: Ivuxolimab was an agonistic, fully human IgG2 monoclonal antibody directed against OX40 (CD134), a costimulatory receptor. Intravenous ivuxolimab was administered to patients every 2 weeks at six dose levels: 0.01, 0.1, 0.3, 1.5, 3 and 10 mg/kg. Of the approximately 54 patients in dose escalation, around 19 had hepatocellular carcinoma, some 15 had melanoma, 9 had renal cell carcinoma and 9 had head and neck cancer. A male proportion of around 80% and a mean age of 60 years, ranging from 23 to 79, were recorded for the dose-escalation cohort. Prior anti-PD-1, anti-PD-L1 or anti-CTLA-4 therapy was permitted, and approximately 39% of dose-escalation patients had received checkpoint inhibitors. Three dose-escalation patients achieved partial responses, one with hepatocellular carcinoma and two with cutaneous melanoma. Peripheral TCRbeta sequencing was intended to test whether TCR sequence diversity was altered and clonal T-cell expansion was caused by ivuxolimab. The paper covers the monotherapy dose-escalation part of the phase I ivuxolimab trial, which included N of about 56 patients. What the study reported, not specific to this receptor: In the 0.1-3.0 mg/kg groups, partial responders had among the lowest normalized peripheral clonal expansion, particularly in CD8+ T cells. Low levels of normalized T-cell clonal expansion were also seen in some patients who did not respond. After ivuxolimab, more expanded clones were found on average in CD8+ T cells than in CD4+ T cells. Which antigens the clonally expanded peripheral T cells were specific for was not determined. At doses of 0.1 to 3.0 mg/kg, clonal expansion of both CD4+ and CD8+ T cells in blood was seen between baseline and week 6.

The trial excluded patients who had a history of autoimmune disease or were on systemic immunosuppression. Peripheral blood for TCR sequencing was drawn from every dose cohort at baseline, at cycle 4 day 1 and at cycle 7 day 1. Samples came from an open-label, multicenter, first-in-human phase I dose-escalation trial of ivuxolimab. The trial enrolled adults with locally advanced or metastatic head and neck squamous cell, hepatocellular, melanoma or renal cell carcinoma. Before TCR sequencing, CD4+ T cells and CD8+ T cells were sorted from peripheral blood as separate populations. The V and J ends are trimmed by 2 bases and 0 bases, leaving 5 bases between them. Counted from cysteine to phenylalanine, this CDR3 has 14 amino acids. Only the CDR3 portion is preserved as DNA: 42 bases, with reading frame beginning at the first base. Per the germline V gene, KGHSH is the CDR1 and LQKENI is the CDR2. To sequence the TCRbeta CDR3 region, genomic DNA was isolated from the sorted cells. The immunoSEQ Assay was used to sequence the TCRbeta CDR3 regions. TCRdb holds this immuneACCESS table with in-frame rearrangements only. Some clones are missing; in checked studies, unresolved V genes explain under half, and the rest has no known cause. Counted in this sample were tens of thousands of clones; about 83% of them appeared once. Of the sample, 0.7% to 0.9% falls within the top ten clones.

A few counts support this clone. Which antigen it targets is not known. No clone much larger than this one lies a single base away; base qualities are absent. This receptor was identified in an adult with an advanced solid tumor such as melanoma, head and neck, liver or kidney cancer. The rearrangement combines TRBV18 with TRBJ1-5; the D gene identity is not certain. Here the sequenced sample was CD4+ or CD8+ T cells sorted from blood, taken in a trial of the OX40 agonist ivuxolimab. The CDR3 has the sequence CASSPSNSNQPQHF. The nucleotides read TGTGCCAGCTCACCAAGCAATAGCAATCAGCCCCAGCATTTT.